Shown below are 28 T cell receptor delta chains from a single sample sequenced in a study of gamma-delta T cells after stem cell transplantation. TCRdb processed the RT-PCR reads again with the CATT caller. The table includes over 9,000 delta-chain clones, around two fifths detected once. The sample taken for sequencing was gamma-delta T cells. All receptors come from a human donor. It is not recorded whose cells these are; they may come from a transplant donor.

The chain carries TRDV1 and TRDJ1; 9 bases agree with TRDD3. Germline loops: CDR1 TSWWSYY, CDR2 QGS. This CDR3 is built from 19 residues. With V trimmed by 4 bases and J by 3 bases, 18 bases remained unmatched. As DNA, the CDR3 is TGTGCTCTTGGGGCCCATCCTATACTTTGGGGATACGCGGCCGATAAACTCATCTTT. This translates into CALGAHPILWGYAADKLIF.

The gene calls are TRDV2 and TRDJ1, with 10 nucleotides matching TRDD3. Germline lookup yields CDR1 GEAIGNYY and CDR2 EKD. V lost 1 base to trimming and J lost 1 base; unmatched junction nucleotides: 8. This CDR3 comprises 17 residues. The CDR3 DNA is TGTGCCTGTGACACAGCCTGGGGGATAGGGGGCACCGATAAACTCATCTTT. Translating it yields CACDTAWGIGGTDKLIF.

This clone has only a few counts. V and J are TRDV1 and TRDJ1, with 7 positions matching TRDD3. V was clipped by 3 bases and J by 8 bases; unmatched bases: 24. Germline V CDR1 and CDR2: TSWWSYY, QGS. CDR3 length equals 19 residues. CDR3 residues: CALGEFSPLGAAALKKLIF. CDR3 DNA: TGTGCTCTTGGGGAGTTTTCCCCTCTGGGGGCCGCCGCGCTTAAGAAACTCATCTTT.

The genes are TRDV1 and TRDJ1, with TRDD3 matching 10 bases. With 3 bases clipped from V and 1 base from J, the junction kept 23 bases outside the gene matches. Germline V gene sequence: CDR1 TSWWSYY, CDR2 QGS. The CDR3 spans 22 residues. CDR3 coding DNA: TGTGCTCTTGGGGACAGTCTTCCCCGAAGACTGGGGGATCCTTCGTGCACCGATAAACTCATCTTT. It specifies CALGDSLPRRLGDPSCTDKLIF.

On this clone: Other DNA sequences within the sample encode an identical CDR3. The genes are TRDV2 and TRDJ3, with D tentatively TRDD1 or TRDD3 (5 bases each). Between the trimmed V and J ends, which lost 0 bases and 0 bases, there was a span of 11 bases. The CDR3 runs 18 residues. Germline V lookup: CDR1 GEAIGNYY, CDR2 EKD. The CDR3, as DNA: TGTGCCTGTGACACCAGGGGAAATTGCTCCTGGGACACCCGACAGATGTTTTTC. It codes for CACDTRGNCSWDTRQMFF.

The J gene is TRDJ1, the V gene TRDV1; D perhaps matches TRDD2 (6 bases). The CDR3 totals 16 residues. Germline assignment: CDR1 TSWWSYY and CDR2 QGS. Trimming shortened V by 4 bases and J by 5 bases, and 20 bases separated the two germline ends. This chain's CDR3 is CALGVPPSHPSDKLIF. The CDR3 DNA follows: TGTGCTCTTGGGGTCCCTCCTTCCCACCCGTCTGATAAACTCATCTTT.

This clone was counted a few times. The chain joins TRDV2 to TRDJ3; 9 nucleotides align to TRDD3. Germline CDR1 GEAIGNYY, CDR2 EKD. V gave up 7 bases and J gave up 0 bases; unmatched junction bases: 12. The CDR3 runs 19 residues. The CDR3 DNA sequence: TGTGCCTGGGGACAACCTGGGGGATTCGCCTCCTGGGACACCCGACAGATGTTTTTC. It codes for CAWGQPGGFASWDTRQMFF.

Comment on this clone: At one boundary the junction diverges from the germline segment, which might be a read error. The genes are TRDV2 and TRDJ1; the D gene is possibly TRDD3 (5 bases). CDR3 length: 14 amino acids. Germline assignment: CDR1 GEAIGNYY and CDR2 EKD. The CDR3 loop reads CAFDTGESTDKLIF. Written as DNA, the CDR3 is TGTGCCTTTGACACCGGGGAAAGCACCGATAAACTCATCTTT.

This clone was seen a handful of times. The chain uses TRDV2 and TRDJ3; maybe TRDD3 (5 bases). This CDR3 region has 20 residues. V was pared by 1 base and J by 0 bases, with 18 bases between. Germline loops: CDR1 GEAIGNYY, CDR2 EKD. CDR3 amino acids: CACDTWAGAPSSWDTRQMFF. The CDR3 region has the DNA TGTGCCTGTGACACTTGGGCGGGGGCCCCCAGCTCCTGGGACACCCGACAGATGTTTTTC.

The chain is built from TRDV1 and TRDJ1; 11 bases match TRDD3. V lost 3 bases and J lost 2; bases outside the gene matches: 20. The CDR3 consists of 21 residues. Germline CDR1 is TSWWSYY and CDR2 is QGS. Here the CDR3 reads CALGDAVRPYWGIVGTDKLIF. CDR3 bases: TGTGCTCTTGGGGATGCGGTTCGGCCGTACTGGGGGATAGTAGGGACCGATAAACTCATCTTT.

J is TRDJ1 and V is TRDV3; TRDD3 matches at 7 bases. The CDR3 is 21 amino acids. V lost 1 base and J lost 0; bases outside the gene matches: 26. Germline CDR1 TVYSNPD, CDR2 GDNSRS (reference sequence). CDR3 protein: CAFKSVVFALWGTPYTDKLIF. The CDR3 nucleotides are TGTGCCTTTAAAAGTGTTGTCTTTGCGCTTTGGGGGACCCCGTACACCGATAAACTCATCTTT.

About this clone itself: The junction departs from germline at one end; a sequencing error may be responsible. The chain combines TRDV1 with TRDJ1, with 7 positions matching TRDD3. The CDR3 runs 22 residues. The germline V gene has CDR1 TSWWSYY and CDR2 QGS. For the CDR3, the DNA is TGTGCTATTGGGGAATCTAGGTACTGCAGCCACCTATGGGGGAGACAAACCGATAAACTCATCTTT. It codes for CAIGESRYCSHLWGRQTDKLIF.

This clone was detected only a few times. The V gene is TRDV1, the J gene TRDJ1, with 9 nucleotides matching TRDD3. The V and J ends lost 1 base and 0 bases, in that order; junction bases with no gene match: 24. The CDR3 consists of 23 residues. Germline V gene sequence: CDR1 TSWWSYY, CDR2 QGS. CDR3 sequence reads: CALGEPTPFLAYLGDRYTDKLIF. The CDR3 bases are TGTGCTCTTGGGGAACCCACCCCCTTCCTGGCATACCTGGGGGATCGGTACACCGATAAACTCATCTTT.

Only a few counts were recorded for this clone. This chain uses TRDV1 with TRDJ1; a weak D match, TRDD3 (5 bases). Looked up from germline, CDR1 is TSWWSYY and CDR2 is QGS. Trimming removed 0 bases from V and 0 bases from J, with 20 bases in between. This CDR3 region has 19 residues. CDR3: CALGELKRPWVAYTDKLIF. The CDR3 coding sequence is TGTGCTCTTGGGGAACTGAAGCGGCCCTGGGTAGCGTACACCGATAAACTCATCTTT.

This clone occurred a few times. The CDR3 loop is CALGDVFLRPHWGGYTDKLIF. CDR3 nucleotides: TGTGCTCTTGGGGACGTCTTCCTACGGCCTCACTGGGGGGGGTACACCGATAAACTCATCTTT. V gene TRDV1 combines with J gene TRDJ1; D is tentatively TRDD2 or TRDD3 (8 bases each). Trimming took 3 bases from V and 0 from J, leaving 29 bases between them. The CDR3 extends over 21 amino acids. Germline V lookup: CDR1 TSWWSYY, CDR2 QGS.

In DNA, the CDR3 is TGTGCCTGTGACAGGCTGGGGGGTAAAGCCAGACCCCTGATCTTT. Translation gives CACDRLGGKARPLIF. The chain combines TRDV2 with TRDJ4; TRDD3 agrees at 7 bases. Germline loops: CDR1 GEAIGNYY, CDR2 EKD. The CDR3 covers 15 residues. V shed 2 bases, J shed 0 bases, and the junction held 8 bases outside the gene matches.

A remark on this clone: One junction end does not reproduce the germline sequence, and a read error may be involved. The chain recombines TRDV1 with TRDJ1; 10 bases map to TRDD3. CDR3 length: 16 residues. In germline, CDR1 is TSWWSYY, CDR2 QGS. CDR3 nucleotide sequence: TGTGCTCGTGGGGAACTCAGCTGGGGGATAACGGGAAAACTCATCTTT. Its translation: CARGELSWGITGKLIF.

The genes are TRDV1 and TRDJ1; 9 nucleotides line up with TRDD3. CDR3 length equals 22 residues. Germline V gene data show CDR1 as TSWWSYY and CDR2 as QGS. With V trimmed by 0 bases and J by 0 bases, 20 bases remained unmatched. The CDR3 spells CALGELRVPLTGGSLYTDKLIF. The CDR3 DNA follows: TGTGCTCTTGGGGAACTACGCGTACCCCTCACTGGGGGAAGCTTGTACACCGATAAACTCATCTTT.

This clone appeared a few times. The same CDR3 can be traced to other DNA sequences in this sample. V and J are TRDV2 and TRDJ3, with 8 bases aligning to TRDD3. CDR1 and CDR2 (germline): GEAIGNYY, EKD. This CDR3 has 20 residues. Trimming cost V 3 bases and J 0 bases; bases outside gene matches: 12. Here the CDR3 reads CACDPTSGGPHSWDTRQMFF. The CDR3 bases are TGTGCCTGTGACCCGACCTCTGGGGGACCTCACTCCTGGGACACCCGACAGATGTTTTTC.

This clone is deemed medium-sized (0.01 to 0.1%). The V gene is TRDV2, the J gene TRDJ1, with D maybe TRDD3 (6 bases). The V gene lost 4 bases and the J gene lost 3 bases, with 20 bases spanning the gap. Germline V gives CDR1 GEAIGNYY, CDR2 EKD. CDR3 length: 16 residues. CDR3 sequence (DNA): TGTGCCTGTGAAGCACTGGGCCTATTCTTGTCCGATAAACTCATCTTT. This codes for CACEALGLFLSDKLIF.

Concerning this clone: The junction and the germline gene differ at one end; a read error may be behind it. The sample carries other DNA sequences with the same CDR3. The V call is TRDV1, the J call TRDJ1, with no clear D. This CDR3 contains 12 residues. CDR1 is TSWWSYY and CDR2 is QGS in the germline V gene. Here the CDR3 reads CALGELPRKLIF. The CDR3 DNA sequence: TGTGCTCTTGGGGAACTTCCACGCAAACTCATCTTC.

This chain joins TRDV1 and TRDJ1, with 7 bases aligning to TRDD3. The V gene's germline CDR1 is TSWWSYY and CDR2 QGS. The CDR3 sequence is 12 residues long. Trimming at V came to 10 bases and at J to 5 bases, leaving 7 bases not matched to a gene. CDR3 protein: CARGVLGDKLIF. In DNA, the CDR3 is TGTGCTCGTGGAGTACTGGGGGATAAACTCATCTTT.

This chain joins TRDV1 and TRDJ1; TRDD3 agrees at 9 bases. This CDR3 is built from 22 residues. Germline lookup yields CDR1 TSWWSYY and CDR2 QGS. V gave up 4 bases and J gave up 0 bases; unmatched junction bases: 24. Written as DNA, the CDR3 is TGTGCTCTTGGGGTATTCTTTCCTTCCTTTGGGGGATATTTCGGATACACCGATAAACTCATCTTT. Its protein product is CALGVFFPSFGGYFGYTDKLIF.

This clone was picked up a small number of times. The rearrangement uses TRDV1 and TRDJ1, with 13 nucleotides matching TRDD3. With 2 bases clipped from V and 0 bases from J, the junction kept 24 bases outside the gene matches. Germline V gene lookup returns CDR1 TSWWSYY and CDR2 QGS. CDR3 length: 24 amino acids. CDR3 coding DNA: TGTGCTCTTGGGGAATTCCCTTATCGGGCCCCTGTACTGGGGGATACGTCTTACACCGATAAACTCATCTTT. Residues: CALGEFPYRAPVLGDTSYTDKLIF.

Details on this clone: One junction end disagrees with the germline gene, perhaps due to a read error. This chain links TRDV1 with TRDJ2; 9 nucleotides line up with TRDD3. This CDR3 has 19 amino acids. Germline V gives CDR1 TSWWSYY, CDR2 QGS. This CDR3 reads CAIGVAYWGSSSLTAKLFF. CDR3 bases: TGTGCTATTGGGGTGGCCTACTGGGGGAGCTCCTCTTTGACAGCAAAACTCTTCTTT.

In its sample, this clone was seen a few times. This sequence joins TRDV2 and TRDJ3; tentative D call: TRDD3 (6 bases). Germline CDR1 is GEAIGNYY and CDR2 is EKD. This CDR3 spans 18 amino acids. V lost 1 base to trimming and J lost 0 bases, with 12 bases between them. The CDR3 protein is CACDTVGMSSWDTRQMFF. CDR3 sequence (DNA): TGTGCCTGTGACACGGTGGGGATGAGCTCCTGGGACACCCGACAGATGTTTTTC.

The V gene is TRDV3, the J gene TRDJ1, with 8 bases fitting TRDD2. Germline V gene data show CDR1 as TVYSNPD and CDR2 as GDNSRS (reference sequence). Trimming at V came to 5 bases and at J to 3 bases, leaving 20 bases not matched to a gene. The CDR3 loop spans 17 amino acids. CDR3 in amino acids: CAKTSYGSVGRADKLIF. The CDR3, as DNA: TGTGCCAAGACTTCCTACGGGTCGGTGGGGAGAGCCGATAAACTCATCTTT. Looking up the rest from reference TRDV3 and TRDJ1 gives the full variable domain: CDKVTQSSPDQTVASGSEVVLLCTYDTVYSNPDLFWYRIRPDYSFQFVFYGDNSRSEGADFTQGRFSVKHILTQKAFHLVISPVRTEDSATYYCAKTSYGSVGRADKLIFGKGTRVTVEP.

With respect to this clone: A much bigger clone sits one base away, suggesting this may be a read error. V gene TRDV2 combines with J gene TRDJ1, with 9 bases that match TRDD3. Per the germline V gene, CDR1 is GEAIGNYY and CDR2 is EKD. CDR3 size: 19 residues. Trimming removed 0 bases from V and 10 bases from J; junction bases left unmatched: 23. The CDR3 nucleotides are TGTGCCTGTGACACCGAGGGGAGGCCCCATACTGGGGGAGACGGAGGACTCATCTTT. Encoded protein: CACDTEGRPHTGGDGGLIF.